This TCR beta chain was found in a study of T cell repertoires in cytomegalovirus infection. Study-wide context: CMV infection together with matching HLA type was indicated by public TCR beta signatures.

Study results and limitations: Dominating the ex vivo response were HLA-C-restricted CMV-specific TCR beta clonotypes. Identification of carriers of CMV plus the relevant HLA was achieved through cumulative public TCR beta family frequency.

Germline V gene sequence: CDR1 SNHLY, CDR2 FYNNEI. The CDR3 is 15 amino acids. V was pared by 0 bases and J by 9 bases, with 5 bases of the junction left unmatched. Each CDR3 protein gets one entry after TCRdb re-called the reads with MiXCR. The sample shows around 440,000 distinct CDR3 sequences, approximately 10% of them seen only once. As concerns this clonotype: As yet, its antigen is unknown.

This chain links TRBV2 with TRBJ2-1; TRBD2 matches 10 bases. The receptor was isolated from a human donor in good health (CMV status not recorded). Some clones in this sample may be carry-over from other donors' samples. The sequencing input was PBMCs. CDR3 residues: CASSEALAGMGEQFF. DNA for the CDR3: TGTGCCAGCAGTGAAGCACTAGCGGGAATGGGTGAGCAGTTCTTC. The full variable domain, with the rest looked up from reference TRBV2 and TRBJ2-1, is EPEVTQTPSHQVTQMGQEVILRCVPISNHLYFYWYRQILGQKVEFLVSFYNNEISEKSEIFDDQFSVERPDGSNFTLKIRSTKLEDSAMYFCASSEALAGMGEQFFGPGTRLTVL.